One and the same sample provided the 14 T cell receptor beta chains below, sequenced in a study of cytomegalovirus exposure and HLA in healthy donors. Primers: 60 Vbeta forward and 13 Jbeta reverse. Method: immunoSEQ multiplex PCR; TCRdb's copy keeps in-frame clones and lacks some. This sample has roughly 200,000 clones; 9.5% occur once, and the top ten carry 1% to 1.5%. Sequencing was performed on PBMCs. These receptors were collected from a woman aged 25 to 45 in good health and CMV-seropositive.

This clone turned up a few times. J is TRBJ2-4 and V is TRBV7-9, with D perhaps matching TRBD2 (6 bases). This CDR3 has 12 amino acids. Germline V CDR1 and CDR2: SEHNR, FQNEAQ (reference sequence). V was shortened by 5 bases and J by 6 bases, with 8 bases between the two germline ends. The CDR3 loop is CASSPGLNIQYF. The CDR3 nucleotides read TGTGCCAGCAGCCCGGGACTAAACATTCAGTACTTC.

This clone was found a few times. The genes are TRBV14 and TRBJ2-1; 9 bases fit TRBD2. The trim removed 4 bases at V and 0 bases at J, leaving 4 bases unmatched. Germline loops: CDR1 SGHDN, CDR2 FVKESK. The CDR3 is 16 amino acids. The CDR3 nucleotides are TGTGCCAGCAGCCCCTTAGCGGGAGTCTCCTACAATGAGCAGTTCTTC. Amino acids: CASSPLAGVSYNEQFF.

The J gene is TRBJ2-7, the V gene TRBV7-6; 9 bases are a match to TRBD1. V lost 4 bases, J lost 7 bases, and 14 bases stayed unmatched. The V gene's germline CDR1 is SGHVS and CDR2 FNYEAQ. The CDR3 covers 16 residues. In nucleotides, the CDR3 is TGTGCCAGCAGCTCTTTCCAGGGACAGGGCACGGGAGAGCAGTACTTC. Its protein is CASSSFQGQGTGEQYF.

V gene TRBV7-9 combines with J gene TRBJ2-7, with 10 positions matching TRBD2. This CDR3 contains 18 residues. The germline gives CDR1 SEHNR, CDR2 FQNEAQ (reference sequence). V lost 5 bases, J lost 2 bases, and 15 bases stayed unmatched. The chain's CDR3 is CASSPRSLAGDPAYEQYF. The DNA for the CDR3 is TGTGCCAGCAGCCCCAGGTCCCTAGCGGGGGACCCCGCCTACGAGCAGTACTTC.

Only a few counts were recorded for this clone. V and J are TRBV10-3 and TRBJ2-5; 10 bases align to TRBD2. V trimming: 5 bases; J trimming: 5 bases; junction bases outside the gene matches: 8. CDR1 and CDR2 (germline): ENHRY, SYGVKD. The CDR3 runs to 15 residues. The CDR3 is CAISNIAGGRETQYF. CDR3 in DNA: TGTGCCATCAGTAATATAGCGGGAGGCCGCGAGACCCAGTACTTC.

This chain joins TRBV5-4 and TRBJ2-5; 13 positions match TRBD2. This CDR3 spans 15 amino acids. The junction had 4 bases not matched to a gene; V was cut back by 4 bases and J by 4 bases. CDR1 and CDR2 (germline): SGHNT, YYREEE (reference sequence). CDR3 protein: CASSSRTSGGETQYF. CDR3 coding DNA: TGTGCCAGCAGCAGTAGGACTAGCGGGGGAGAGACCCAGTACTTC.

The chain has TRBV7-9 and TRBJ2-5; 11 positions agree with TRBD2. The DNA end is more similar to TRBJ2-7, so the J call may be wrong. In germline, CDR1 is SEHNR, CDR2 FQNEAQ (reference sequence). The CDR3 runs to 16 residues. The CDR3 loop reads CASSHWTSGSTYEQYF. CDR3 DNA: TGTGCCAGCAGCCATTGGACTAGCGGGTCAACCTACGAGCAGTACTTC.

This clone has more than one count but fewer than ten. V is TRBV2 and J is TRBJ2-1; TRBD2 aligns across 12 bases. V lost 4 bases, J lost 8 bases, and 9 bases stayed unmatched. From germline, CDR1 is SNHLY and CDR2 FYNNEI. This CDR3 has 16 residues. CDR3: CASSGPSGRAADEQFF. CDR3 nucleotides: TGTGCCAGCAGTGGGCCTAGCGGGAGGGCCGCAGATGAGCAGTTCTTC.

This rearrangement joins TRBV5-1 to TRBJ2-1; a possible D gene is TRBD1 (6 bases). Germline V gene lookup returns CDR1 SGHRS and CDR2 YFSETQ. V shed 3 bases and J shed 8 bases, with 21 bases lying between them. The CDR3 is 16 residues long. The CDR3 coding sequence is TGCGCCAGCAGCTCCCGTGGATACAGGGTGGGCGATGAGCAGTTCTTC. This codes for CASSSRGYRVGDEQFF.

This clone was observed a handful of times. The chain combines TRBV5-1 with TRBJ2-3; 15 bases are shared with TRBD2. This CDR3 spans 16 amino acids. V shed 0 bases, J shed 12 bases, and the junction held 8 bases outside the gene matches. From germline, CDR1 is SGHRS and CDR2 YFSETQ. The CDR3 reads CASSLGTSGRASRQYF. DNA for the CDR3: TGCGCCAGCAGCTTGGGGACTAGCGGGAGGGCCAGTCGTCAGTATTTT.

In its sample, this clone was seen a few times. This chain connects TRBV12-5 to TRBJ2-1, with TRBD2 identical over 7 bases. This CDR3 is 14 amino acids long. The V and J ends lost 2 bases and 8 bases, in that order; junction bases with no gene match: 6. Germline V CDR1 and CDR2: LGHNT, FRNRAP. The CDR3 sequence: CASGLTREWDEQFF. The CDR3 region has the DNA TGTGCTAGTGGTTTGACGCGGGAGTGGGATGAGCAGTTCTTC. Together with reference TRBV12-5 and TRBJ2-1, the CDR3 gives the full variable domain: DARVTQTPRHKVTEMGQEVTMRCQPILGHNTVFWYRQTMMQGLELLAYFRNRAPLDDSGMPKDRFSAEMPDATLATLKIQPSEPRDSAVYFCASGLTREWDEQFFGPGTRLTVL.

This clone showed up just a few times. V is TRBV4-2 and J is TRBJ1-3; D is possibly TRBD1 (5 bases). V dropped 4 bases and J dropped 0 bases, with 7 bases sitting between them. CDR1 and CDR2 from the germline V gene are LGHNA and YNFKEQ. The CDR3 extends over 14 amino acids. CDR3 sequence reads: CASSRGFSGNTIYF. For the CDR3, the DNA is TGTGCCAGCAGCCGGGGCTTCTCTGGAAACACCATATATTTT.

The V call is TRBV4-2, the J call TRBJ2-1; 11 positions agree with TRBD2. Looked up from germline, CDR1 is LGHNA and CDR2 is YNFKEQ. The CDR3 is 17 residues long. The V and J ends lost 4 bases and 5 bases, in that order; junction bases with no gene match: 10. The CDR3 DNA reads TGTGCCAGCAGCCCAGGGACTAGCGGCGGAGTTGACAATGAGCAGTTCTTC. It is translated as CASSPGTSGGVDNEQFF.

This CDR3 reads CASSGGAGYNEQFF. The CDR3 DNA is TGTGCCAGCAGTGGAGGAGCGGGGTACAATGAGCAGTTCTTC. This chain joins TRBV6-1 and TRBJ2-1, with 7 nucleotides matching TRBD2. Per germline, CDR1 MNHNS and CDR2 SASEGT. V was pared by 4 bases and J by 4 bases, with 4 bases of the junction left unmatched. The CDR3 is 14 amino acids.